This is a list of T cell receptor beta chains from one sample in a study of blood T cells in healthy people across ages. One entry per CDR3 protein results from TCRdb running MiXCR on the 5' RACE reads. The sample includes just over 800,000 distinct CDR3 sequences, approximately 65% seen only once; the top ten take 25% to 30%. Sequenced sample: blood. The receptor set was obtained from a man aged 25-45 years in good health. CDR3s include the opening cysteine and the closing phenylalanine or tryptophan. Each record gives: V gene, J gene, D gene, clone size, CDR3 protein. D genes are given only for firm matches. The listing skips clone size in some rows; elsewhere it reads once, few, many or a size class.

v_gene: TRBV4-3
j_gene: TRBJ2-7
d_gene: NA
abundance: NA
CDR3aa: CASSQGRTGYNEQYF

v_gene: TRBV6-2/TRBV6-3
j_gene: TRBJ1-2
d_gene: NA
abundance: once
CDR3aa: CASSPSVHGYTF

v_gene: TRBV7-2
j_gene: TRBJ2-6
d_gene: NA
abundance: many
CDR3aa: CASSSMAGFSGANVLTF

v_gene: TRBV29-1
j_gene: TRBJ2-7
d_gene: NA
abundance: NA
CDR3aa: CSVLERYEQYF

v_gene: TRBV4-1
j_gene: TRBJ2-1
d_gene: NA
abundance: NA
CDR3aa: CASSPLWQFF

v_gene: TRBV10-3
j_gene: TRBJ2-5
d_gene: TRBD1
abundance: NA
CDR3aa: CAIREDRGQETQYF

v_gene: TRBV11-2
j_gene: TRBJ1-6
d_gene: NA
abundance: NA
CDR3aa: CASRPQGINSPLHF

v_gene: TRBV11-2
j_gene: TRBJ2-5
d_gene: NA
abundance: NA
CDR3aa: CASSLSDSHQETQYF

v_gene: TRBV28
j_gene: TRBJ2-4
d_gene: TRBD1
abundance: few
CDR3aa: CASSFPTGEENIQYF

v_gene: TRBV4-2
j_gene: TRBJ2-1
d_gene: TRBD1
abundance: NA
CDR3aa: CASSLPTGANEQFF

v_gene: TRBV7-2
j_gene: TRBJ2-5
d_gene: NA
abundance: NA
CDR3aa: CASSLVLDETQYF